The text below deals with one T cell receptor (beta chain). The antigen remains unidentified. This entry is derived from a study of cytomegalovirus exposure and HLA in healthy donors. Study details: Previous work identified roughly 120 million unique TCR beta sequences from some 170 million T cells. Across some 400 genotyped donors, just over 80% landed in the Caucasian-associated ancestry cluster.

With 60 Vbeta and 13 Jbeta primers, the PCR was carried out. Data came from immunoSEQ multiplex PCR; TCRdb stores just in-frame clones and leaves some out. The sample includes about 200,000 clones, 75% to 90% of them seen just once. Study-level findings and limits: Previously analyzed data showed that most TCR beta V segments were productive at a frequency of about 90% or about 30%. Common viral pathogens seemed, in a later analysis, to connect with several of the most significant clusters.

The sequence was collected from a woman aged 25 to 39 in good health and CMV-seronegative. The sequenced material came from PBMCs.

This CDR3 reads CASSYSPGKWAYEQYF. The CDR3 DNA follows: TGTGCCAGCAGTTACTCGCCAGGGAAATGGGCCTACGAGCAGTACTTC. The V call is TRBV6-6, the J call TRBJ2-7; possibly TRBD1 for D (5 bases). Germline CDR1 is MNHNY and CDR2 is SVGAGI (reference sequence). The CDR3 runs to 16 residues. Trimming removed 0 bases at V and 2 bases at J, with 14 bases between.